One T cell receptor beta chain is described in this entry. This record belongs to a study of T cell responses to AZD1222 COVID-19 vaccine. V dropped 7 bases and J dropped 2; count of bases not matched to a gene: 4. Per germline, CDR1 MDHEN and CDR2 SYDVKM. The CDR3 extends over 14 amino acids. Sequenced by immunoSEQ multiplex PCR; TCRdb stores in-frame clones only, minus some. The sample has 150,000 or so clones, roughly 90% seen once; the top ten hold 5.5% to 6%. The chain is built from TRBV28 and TRBJ1-5; TRBD1 matches 8 bases. The TCR originated in an adult in good health. The material was peripheral blood, obtained on day 0 of MenACWY control vaccination. The CDR3 DNA is TGTGCCAGCACCGGGACAGGACGCAATCAGCCCCAGCATTTT. Protein product: CASTGTGRNQPQHF.